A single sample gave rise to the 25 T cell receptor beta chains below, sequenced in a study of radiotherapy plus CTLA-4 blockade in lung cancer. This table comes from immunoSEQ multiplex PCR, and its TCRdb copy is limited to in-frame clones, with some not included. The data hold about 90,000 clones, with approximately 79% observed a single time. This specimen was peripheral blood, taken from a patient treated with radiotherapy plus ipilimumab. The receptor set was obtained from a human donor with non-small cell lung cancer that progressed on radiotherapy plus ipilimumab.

This CDR3 reads CASSPQGTRNQPQHF. CDR3 nucleotide sequence: TGTGCCAGCAGTCCCCAAGGGACTCGCAATCAGCCCCAGCATTTT. This chain connects TRBV27 to TRBJ1-5; D is possibly TRBD1 (5 bases). The CDR3 runs to 15 residues. Germline assignment: CDR1 MNHEY and CDR2 SMNVEV (reference sequence). Trimming pared 5 bases from V and 2 bases from J, leaving 13 bases between.

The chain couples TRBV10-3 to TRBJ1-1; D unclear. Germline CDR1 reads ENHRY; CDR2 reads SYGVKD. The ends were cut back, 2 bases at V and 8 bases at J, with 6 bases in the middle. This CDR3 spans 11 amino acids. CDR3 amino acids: CAISEGSEAFF. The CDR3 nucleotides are TGTGCCATCAGTGAGGGTTCGGAAGCTTTCTTT.

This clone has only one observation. CDR3 in amino acids: CASSPTNAPPGYTF. As DNA, the CDR3 is TGTGCCAGCAGTCCCACGAATGCCCCGCCGGGCTACACCTTC. This rearrangement joins TRBV28 to TRBJ1-2; the D is unclear. Germline-derived CDR1 and CDR2 are MDHEN and SYDVKM. Trimming shortened V by 5 bases and J by 8 bases, and 18 bases separated the two germline ends. The CDR3 spans 14 residues.

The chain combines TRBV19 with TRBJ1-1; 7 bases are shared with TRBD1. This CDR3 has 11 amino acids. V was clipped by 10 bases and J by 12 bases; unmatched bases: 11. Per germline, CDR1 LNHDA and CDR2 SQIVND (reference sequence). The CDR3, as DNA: TGTGCCACCCAAGGGGACAGAGGAACTTTCTTT. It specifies CATQGDRGTFF.

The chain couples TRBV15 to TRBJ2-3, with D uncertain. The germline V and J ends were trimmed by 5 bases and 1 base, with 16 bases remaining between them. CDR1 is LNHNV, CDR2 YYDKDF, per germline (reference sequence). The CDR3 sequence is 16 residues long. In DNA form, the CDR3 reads TGTGCCACCAGCGAGAAGATATACCTCGGCACAGATACGCAGTATTTT. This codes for CATSEKIYLGTDTQYF.

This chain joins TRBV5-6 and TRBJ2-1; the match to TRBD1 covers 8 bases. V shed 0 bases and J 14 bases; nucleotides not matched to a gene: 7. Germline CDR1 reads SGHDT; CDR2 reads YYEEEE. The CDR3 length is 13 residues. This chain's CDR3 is CASSLEDRESEFF. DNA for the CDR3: TGTGCCAGCAGCTTGGAGGACAGGGAATCGGAGTTCTTC.

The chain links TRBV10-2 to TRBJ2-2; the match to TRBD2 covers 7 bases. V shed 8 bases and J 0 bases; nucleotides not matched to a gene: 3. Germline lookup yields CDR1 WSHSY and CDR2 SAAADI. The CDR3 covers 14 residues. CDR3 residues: CASGRGTNTGELFF. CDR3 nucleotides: TGCGCCAGCGGGAGGGGCACGAACACCGGGGAGCTGTTTTTT.

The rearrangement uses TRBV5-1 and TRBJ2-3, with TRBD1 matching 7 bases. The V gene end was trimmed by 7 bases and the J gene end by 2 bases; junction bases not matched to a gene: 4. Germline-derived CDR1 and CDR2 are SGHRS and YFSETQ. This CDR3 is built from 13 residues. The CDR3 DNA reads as TGCGCCAGCCGGGACAGTGTCACAGATACGCAGTATTTT. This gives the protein CASRDSVTDTQYF.

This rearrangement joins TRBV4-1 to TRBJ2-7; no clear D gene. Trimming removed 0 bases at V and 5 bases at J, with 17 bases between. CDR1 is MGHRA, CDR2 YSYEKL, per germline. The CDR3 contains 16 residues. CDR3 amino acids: CASSQDSWGIDNEQYF. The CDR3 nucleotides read TGCGCCAGCAGCCAAGACTCATGGGGAATCGACAACGAGCAGTACTTC.

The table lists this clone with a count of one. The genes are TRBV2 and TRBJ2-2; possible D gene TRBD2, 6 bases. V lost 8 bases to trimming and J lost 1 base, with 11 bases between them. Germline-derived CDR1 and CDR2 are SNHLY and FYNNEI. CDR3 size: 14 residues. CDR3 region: CASGGGLNTGELFF. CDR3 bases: TGTGCCAGCGGGGGAGGACTGAACACCGGGGAGCTGTTTTTT.

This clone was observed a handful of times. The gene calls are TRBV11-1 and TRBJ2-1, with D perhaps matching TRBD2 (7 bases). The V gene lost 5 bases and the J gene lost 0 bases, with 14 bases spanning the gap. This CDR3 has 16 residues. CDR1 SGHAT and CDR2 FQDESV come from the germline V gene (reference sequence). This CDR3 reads CASSRGGGSSYNEQFF. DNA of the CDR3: TGTGCCAGCAGCCGAGGGGGAGGGAGCTCCTACAATGAGCAGTTCTTC.

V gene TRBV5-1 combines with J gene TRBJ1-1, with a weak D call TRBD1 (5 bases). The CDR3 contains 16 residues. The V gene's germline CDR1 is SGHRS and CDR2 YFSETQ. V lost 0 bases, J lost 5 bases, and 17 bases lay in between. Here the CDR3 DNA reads TGCGCCAGCAGCTTGGACTCCCCCGGGGGAGGTACTGAAGCTTTCTTT. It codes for CASSLDSPGGGTEAFF.

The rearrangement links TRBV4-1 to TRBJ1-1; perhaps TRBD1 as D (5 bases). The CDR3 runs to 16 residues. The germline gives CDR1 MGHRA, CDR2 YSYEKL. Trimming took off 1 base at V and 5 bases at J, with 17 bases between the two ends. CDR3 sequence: CASSQGTGTAGTEAFF. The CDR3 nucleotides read TGCGCCAGCAGCCAAGGCACAGGAACCGCTGGGACTGAAGCTTTCTTT.

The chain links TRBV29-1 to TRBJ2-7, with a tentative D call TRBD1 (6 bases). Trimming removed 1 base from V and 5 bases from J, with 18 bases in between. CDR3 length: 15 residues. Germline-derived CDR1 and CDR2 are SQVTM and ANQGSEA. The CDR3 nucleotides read TGCAGCGTTGAAGGGGACAACGCCCTCCAAAACGAGCAGTACTTC. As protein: CSVEGDNALQNEQYF.

CDR3: CASIPVLRGYNEQFF. Here the CDR3 DNA reads TGTGCCAGCATACCCGTCCTAAGGGGCTACAATGAGCAGTTCTTC. The chain has TRBV2 and TRBJ2-1; D perhaps matches TRBD1 (5 bases). The V gene lost 7 bases and the J gene lost 3 bases, with 16 bases spanning the gap. The CDR3 totals 15 residues. Germline-derived CDR1 and CDR2 are SNHLY and FYNNEI.

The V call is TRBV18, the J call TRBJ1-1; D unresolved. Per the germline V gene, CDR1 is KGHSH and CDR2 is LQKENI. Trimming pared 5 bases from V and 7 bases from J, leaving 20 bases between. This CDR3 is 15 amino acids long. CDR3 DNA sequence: TGTGCCAGCTCAAGTAGTATTGGAACAGTTGGTGAAGCTTTCTTT. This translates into CASSSSIGTVGEAFF.

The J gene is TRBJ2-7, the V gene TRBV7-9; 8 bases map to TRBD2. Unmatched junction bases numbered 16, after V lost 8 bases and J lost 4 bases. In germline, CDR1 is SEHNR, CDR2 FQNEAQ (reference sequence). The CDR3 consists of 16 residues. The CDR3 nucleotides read TGTGCCAGCTCCCTTACGGCAGCGGGAGATCATTACGAGCAGTACTTC. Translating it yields CASSLTAAGDHYEQYF.

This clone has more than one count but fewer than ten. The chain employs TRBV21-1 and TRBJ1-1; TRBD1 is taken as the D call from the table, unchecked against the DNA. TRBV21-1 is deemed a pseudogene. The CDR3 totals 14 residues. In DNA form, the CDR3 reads TGTGCCAGCAGCAAGGGGATTGACAGTAGGGGAGCTTTCTTT. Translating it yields CASSKGIDSRGAFF.

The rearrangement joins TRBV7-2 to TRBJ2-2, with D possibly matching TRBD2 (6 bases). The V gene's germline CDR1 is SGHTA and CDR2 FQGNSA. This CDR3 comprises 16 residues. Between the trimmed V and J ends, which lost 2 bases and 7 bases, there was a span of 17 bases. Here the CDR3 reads CASSLFWDGRSGELFF. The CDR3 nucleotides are TGTGCCAGCAGCTTATTTTGGGACGGGAGAAGCGGGGAGCTGTTTTTT.

The CDR3 reads CASSQTQFSYNEQFF. CDR3 nucleotides: TGTGCCAGCAGCCAAACACAATTCTCCTACAATGAGCAGTTCTTC. V is TRBV28 and J is TRBJ2-1, with D hard to call. CDR1 and CDR2 from the germline V gene are MDHEN and SYDVKM. This CDR3 contains 15 residues. The V gene lost 6 bases and the J gene lost 0 bases, with 12 bases spanning the gap.

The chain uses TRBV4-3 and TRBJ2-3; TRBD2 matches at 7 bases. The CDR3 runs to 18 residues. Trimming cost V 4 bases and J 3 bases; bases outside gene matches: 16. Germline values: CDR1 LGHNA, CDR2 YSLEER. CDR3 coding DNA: TGCGCCAGCAGCCGTCGTTTGGCGGGCGGGGGTCCGACAGATACGCAGTATTTT. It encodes CASSRRLAGGGPTDTQYF.

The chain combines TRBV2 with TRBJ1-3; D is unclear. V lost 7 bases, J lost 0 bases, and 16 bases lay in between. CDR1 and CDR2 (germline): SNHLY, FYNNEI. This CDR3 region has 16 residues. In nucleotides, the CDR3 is TGTGCCAGCAACGGGGTAGCGAGGGTCTCTGGAAACACCATATATTTT. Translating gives CASNGVARVSGNTIYF.

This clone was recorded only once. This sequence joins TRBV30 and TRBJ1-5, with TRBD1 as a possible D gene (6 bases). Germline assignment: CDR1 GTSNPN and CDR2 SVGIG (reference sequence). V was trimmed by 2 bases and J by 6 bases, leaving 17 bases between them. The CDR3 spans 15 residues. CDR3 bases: TGTGCCTGGAGTCCCCTCGAGGGGGGGAGTCAGCCCCAGCATTTT. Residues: CAWSPLEGGSQPQHF.

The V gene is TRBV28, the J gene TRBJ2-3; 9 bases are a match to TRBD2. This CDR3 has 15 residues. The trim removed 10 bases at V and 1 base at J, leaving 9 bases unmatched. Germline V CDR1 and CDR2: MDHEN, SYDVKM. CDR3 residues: CATLSGGFRTDTQYF. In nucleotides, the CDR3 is TGTGCCACCCTAAGCGGGGGGTTCCGCACAGATACGCAGTATTTT.

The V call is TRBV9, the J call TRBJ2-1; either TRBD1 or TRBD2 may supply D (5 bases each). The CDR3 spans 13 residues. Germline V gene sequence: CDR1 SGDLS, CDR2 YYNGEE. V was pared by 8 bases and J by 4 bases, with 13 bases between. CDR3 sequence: CASCRDAYNEQFF. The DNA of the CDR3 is TGTGCCAGTTGCCGGGACGCGTACAATGAGCAGTTCTTC.